The 20 T cell receptor beta chains listed next were all sequenced from one sample in a study of shared T cell receptors in the human thymus (dated by TCRdb to the early 2020s). Library construction relied on the immunoSEQ multiplex PCR assay. This is the immuneACCESS table as TCRdb keeps it, with only in-frame sequences that have V and J called. A part of the clones is gone; compared with another copy, unresolved V genes explain less than half, and the rest is unexplained. In this sample the table shows around 730,000 clones, roughly 88% of which occur a single time. The top ten constitute roughly 0.01% of the sample. The sample was also reused in another study, on human thymus T cells.

Sequencing was done on a sample of thymocytes. The receptors were gathered from a girl under three years old with a congenital heart defect. Donor details come from another sample of the same person, matched by shared clones.

The rearrangement joins TRBV7-9 to TRBJ1-3; D remains unclear. There are 15 residues in the CDR3. Germline CDR1 reads SEHNR; CDR2 reads FQNEAQ (reference sequence). Trimming shortened V by 7 bases and J by 3 bases, and 16 bases separated the two germline ends. The chain's CDR3 is CASTRRLSGGNTIYF. The CDR3 DNA is TGTGCCAGCACCCGTAGGCTTTCGGGTGGAAACACCATATATTTT.

Only one count was recorded for this clone. The rearrangement uses TRBV4-1 and TRBJ1-2, with D possibly TRBD1 on 5 matching bases. Germline V gene sequence: CDR1 MGHRA, CDR2 YSYEKL. V was pared by 1 base and J by 10 bases, with 13 bases between. This CDR3 comprises 13 residues. CDR3: CASSQASRGAYTF. The CDR3 DNA follows: TGCGCCAGCAGCCAAGCTTCCCGTGGGGCCTACACCTTC.

The chain recombines TRBV7-3 with TRBJ2-7; D perhaps matches TRBD1 (6 bases). V gave up 2 bases and J gave up 3 bases, with 20 bases separating them. The germline CDR1 and CDR2 sequences are SGHTA and FQGTGA. The CDR3 length is 17 residues. CDR3 sequence reads: CASSLWTVGPGVYEQYF. The CDR3 bases are TGTGCCAGCAGCTTATGGACAGTGGGTCCCGGGGTCTACGAGCAGTACTTC.

The chain combines TRBV25-1 with TRBJ1-4; D possibly corresponds to TRBD1 (6 bases). V dropped 6 bases and J dropped 7 bases, with 24 bases sitting between them. Germline V gene data show CDR1 as MGHDK and CDR2 as SYGVNS. The CDR3 consists of 17 residues. CDR3 coding DNA: TGTGCCAGCAGATCTCACAAAGGGGGGGGCAACTTTGAAAAACTGTTTTTT. Its translation: CASRSHKGGGNFEKLFF. The variable domain in full, with the rest retrieved from reference TRBV25-1 and TRBJ1-4, is EADIYQTPRYLVIGTGKKITLECSQTMGHDKMYWYQQDPGMELHLIHYSYGVNSTEKGDLSSESTVSRIRTEHFPLTLESARPSHTSQYLCASRSHKGGGNFEKLFFGSGTQLSVL.

Concerning this clone itself: Because the CDR3 is missing its conserved closing phenylalanine or tryptophan, this is likely a read error. The DNA is omitted, as the CDR3 cannot be located on it reliably, and the CDR3 follows TCRdb's listing. The chain couples TRBV10-1 to TRBJ1-2. CDR1 is WNHNN and CDR2 is SYGVQD in the germline V gene (reference sequence). The CDR3 is 13 residues long, counting both termini. CDR3 amino acids: CASSESRGERAFV.

This clone was recorded only once. The chain employs TRBV4-1 and TRBJ2-2; D is possibly TRBD2 (6 bases). The CDR3 is made up of 17 amino acids. Trimming pared 2 bases from V and 1 base from J, leaving 14 bases between. In germline, CDR1 is MGHRA, CDR2 YSYEKL. The CDR3 is CASSQCIGGWNTGELFF. As DNA, the CDR3 is TGCGCCAGCAGCCAATGTATCGGGGGATGGAACACCGGGGAGCTGTTTTTT.

The chain uses TRBV10-3 and TRBJ2-7, with 7 nucleotides matching TRBD2. The J segment lost 7 bases and the V segment lost 6 bases, leaving 9 bases of the junction unmatched. Germline V gives CDR1 ENHRY, CDR2 SYGVKD. The length of the CDR3 is 13 residues. DNA of the CDR3: TGTGCCATCAGACCCTCCTGGGAGGGTGAGCAGTACTTC. Translating it yields CAIRPSWEGEQYF.

This chain joins TRBV5-1 and TRBJ1-4; D possibly corresponds to TRBD1 (5 bases). V shed 4 bases and J shed 0 bases, with 22 bases lying between them. In germline, CDR1 is SGHRS, CDR2 YFSETQ. The CDR3 sequence is 19 residues long. The chain's CDR3 is CASSQFFDRNVATNEKLFF. The CDR3 DNA sequence: TGCGCCAGCAGCCAATTTTTCGACAGAAACGTAGCAACTAATGAAAAACTGTTTTTT.

The chain couples TRBV9 to TRBJ1-3, with no clear D. Trimming shortened V by 0 bases and J by 2 bases, and 15 bases separated the two germline ends. The CDR3 has 17 amino acids. In germline, CDR1 is SGDLS, CDR2 YYNGEE. CDR3 nucleotide sequence: TGTGCCAGCAGCGTAGGAGCTCCCGGTTCGACTGGAAACACCATATATTTT. Protein product: CASSVGAPGSTGNTIYF.

The table lists this clone with a count of one. The V gene is TRBV7-3, the J gene TRBJ2-1; D might be TRBD1 (6 bases). V was trimmed by 5 bases and J by 0 bases, leaving 11 bases between them. This CDR3 spans 15 amino acids. Germline lookup yields CDR1 SGHTA and CDR2 FQGTGA. The CDR3 spells CASSADRSSYNEQFF. The CDR3 coding sequence is TGTGCCAGCAGCGCCGACAGGAGCTCCTACAATGAGCAGTTCTTC. Complete variable domain (other parts from reference TRBV7-3 and TRBJ2-1): GAGVSQTPSNKVTEKGKYVELRCDPISGHTALYWYRQSLGQGPEFLIYFQGTGAADDSGLPNDRFFAVRPEGSVSTLKIQRTERGDSAVYLCASSADRSSYNEQFFGPGTRLTVL.

The chain employs TRBV29-1 and TRBJ1-2; D remains unclear. This CDR3 spans 9 amino acids. Germline V gene sequence: CDR1 SQVTM, CDR2 ANQGSEA. The CDR3 loop reads CSPSWGYTF. In nucleotides, the CDR3 is TGCAGTCCCAGTTGGGGCTACACCTTC.

This clone was picked up a small number of times. The genes are TRBV28 and TRBJ1-3; D remains unclear. The CDR3 runs to 14 residues. CDR1 MDHEN and CDR2 SYDVKM come from the germline V gene. V dropped 6 bases and J dropped 4 bases, with 13 bases sitting between them. The CDR3 DNA reads TGTGCCAGCAGGATGACTTATATCGGAAACACCATATATTTT. This codes for CASRMTYIGNTIYF.

CDR3 loop: CASYRTGGYGYTF. The CDR3 DNA reads as TGTGCCAGTTATCGTACCGGAGGGTATGGCTACACCTTC. V is TRBV28 and J is TRBJ1-2; D uncertain. Germline V gene lookup returns CDR1 MDHEN and CDR2 SYDVKM. Trimming pared 9 bases from V and 5 bases from J, leaving 16 bases between. The CDR3 has 13 amino acids.

The chain recombines TRBV2 with TRBJ2-3, with TRBD2 identical over 7 bases. Germline loops: CDR1 SNHLY, CDR2 FYNNEI. This CDR3 region has 11 residues. The V gene end was trimmed by 7 bases and the J gene end by 10 bases; junction bases not matched to a gene: 5. CDR3 nucleotide sequence: TGTGCCAGCACGGGGACTATGGCGCAGTATTTT. The encoded protein is CASTGTMAQYF.

This clone was observed a few times. The gene calls are TRBV28 and TRBJ1-5; the D gene is possibly TRBD1 (5 bases). This CDR3 has 20 residues. The germline V gene has CDR1 MDHEN and CDR2 SYDVKM. V was shortened by 5 bases and J by 0 bases, with 26 bases between the two germline ends. CDR3 DNA: TGTGCCAGCAGTCAGGGCCCCGGGTTAGATTTGAAGCATAGCAATCAGCCCCAGCATTTT. It translates to CASSQGPGLDLKHSNQPQHF.

This chain links TRBV7-2 with TRBJ1-6; D might be TRBD1 (5 bases). The germline CDR1 and CDR2 sequences are SGHTA and FQGNSA. Trimming removed 1 base at V and 5 bases at J, with 21 bases between. The CDR3 contains 19 residues. CDR3 region: CASSLVGQGPLWDNSPLHF. The DNA of the CDR3 is TGTGCCAGCAGCTTAGTTGGGCAGGGTCCCCTCTGGGATAATTCACCCCTCCACTTT.

V and J are TRBV28 and TRBJ2-3; TRBD2 matches 12 bases. V shed 6 bases, J shed 2 bases, and the junction held 9 bases outside the gene matches. Germline loops: CDR1 MDHEN, CDR2 SYDVKM. This CDR3 has 17 amino acids. Here the CDR3 DNA reads TGTGCCAGCAGCCTAGGACTAGCGGGGTACCCCACAGATACGCAGTATTTT. It yields the protein CASSLGLAGYPTDTQYF.

The V call is TRBV19, the J call TRBJ2-5, with TRBD1 identical over 11 bases. Germline CDR1 LNHDA, CDR2 SQIVND (reference sequence). The CDR3 is made up of 19 amino acids. V trimming: 3 bases; J trimming: 1 base; junction bases outside the gene matches: 13. The CDR3 DNA sequence: TGTGCCAGTAGTATCCTCGGACAGGGGGCAAACTACCTCCAAGAGACCCAGTACTTC. It yields the protein CASSILGQGANYLQETQYF.

The V call is TRBV19, the J call TRBJ1-5; the D gene is possibly TRBD1 (6 bases). Germline V gene data show CDR1 as LNHDA and CDR2 as SQIVND (reference sequence). The CDR3 loop spans 19 amino acids. With 7 bases removed from V and 7 bases from J, the gap between germline ends came to 32 bases. In nucleotides, the CDR3 is TGTGCCAGTACTTCGAGAGCCCGAGACAGGCCAAAGGGGGACCAGCCCCAGCATTTT. It translates to CASTSRARDRPKGDQPQHF.

In this sample, this clone turned up a few times. The chain has TRBV13 and TRBJ2-4; TRBD1 matches at 8 bases. CDR3 length: 16 amino acids. Per the germline V gene, CDR1 is PRHDT and CDR2 is FYEKMQ (reference sequence). Trimming removed 3 bases from V and 4 bases from J; junction bases left unmatched: 8. The CDR3 DNA sequence: TGTGCCAGCAGCTTCTTTGTAAGACAGGGGAAAAACATTCAGTACTTC. Translation gives CASSFFVRQGKNIQYF.